The clone carrying this T cell receptor beta chain was found once. The source of the sample is a study of human versus mouse CDR3 diversity and MHC coevolution. Sequenced by immunoSEQ multiplex PCR; TCRdb stores in-frame clones only, minus some. The sample shows about 80,000 clones, just over 90% of them seen only once. Sequenced material: naive CD4+ T cells from blood. Subset denoted: CD45RO-negative CD62L-positive naive CD4 T cells. This TCR derives from a person aged 30 to 69 in good health.

The CDR3 is CASRASGRGSQETQYF. CDR3 sequence (DNA): TGCGCCAGTAGAGCTAGCGGGAGGGGGTCCCAAGAGACCCAGTACTTC. The chain joins TRBV10-2 to TRBJ2-5; 12 positions agree with TRBD2. The CDR3 runs to 16 residues. J lost 1 base, V lost 9 bases, and 9 bases had no gene match. CDR1 is WSHSY, CDR2 SAAADI, per germline.